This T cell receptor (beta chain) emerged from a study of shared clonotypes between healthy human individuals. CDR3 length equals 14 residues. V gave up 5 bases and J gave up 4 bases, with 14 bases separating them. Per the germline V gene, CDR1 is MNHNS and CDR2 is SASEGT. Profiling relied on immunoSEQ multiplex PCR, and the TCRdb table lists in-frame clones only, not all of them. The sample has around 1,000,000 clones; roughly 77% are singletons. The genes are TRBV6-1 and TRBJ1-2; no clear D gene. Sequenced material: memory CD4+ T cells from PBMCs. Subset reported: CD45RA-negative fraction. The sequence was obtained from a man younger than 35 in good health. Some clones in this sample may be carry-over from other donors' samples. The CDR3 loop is CASSSRSETYGYTF. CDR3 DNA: TGTGCCAGCAGTTCCCGGTCCGAGACCTATGGCTACACCTTC.